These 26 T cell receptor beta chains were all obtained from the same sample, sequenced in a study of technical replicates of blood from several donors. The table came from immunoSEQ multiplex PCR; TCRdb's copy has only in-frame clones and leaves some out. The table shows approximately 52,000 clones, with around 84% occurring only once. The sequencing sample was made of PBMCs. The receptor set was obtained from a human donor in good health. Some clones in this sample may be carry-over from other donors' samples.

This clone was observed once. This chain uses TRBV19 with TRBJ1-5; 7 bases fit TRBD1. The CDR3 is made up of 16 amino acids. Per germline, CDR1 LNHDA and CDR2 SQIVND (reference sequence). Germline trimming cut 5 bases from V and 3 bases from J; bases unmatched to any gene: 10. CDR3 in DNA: TGTGCCAGTAGTCCCCAAGGGGGCACCTCCAATCAGCCCCAGCATTTT. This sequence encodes CASSPQGGTSNQPQHF.

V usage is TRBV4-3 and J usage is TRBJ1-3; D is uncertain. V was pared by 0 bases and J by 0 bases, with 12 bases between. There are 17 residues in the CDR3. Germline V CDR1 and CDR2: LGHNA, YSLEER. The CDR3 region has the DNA TGCGCCAGCAGCCAAGAACCTTCGGGGATCTCTGGAAACACCATATATTTT. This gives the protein CASSQEPSGISGNTIYF.

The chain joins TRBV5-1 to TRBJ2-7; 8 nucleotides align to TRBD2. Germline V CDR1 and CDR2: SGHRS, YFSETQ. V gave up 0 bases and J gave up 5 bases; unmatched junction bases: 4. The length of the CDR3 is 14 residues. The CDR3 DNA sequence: TGCGCCAGCAGCTTGGGTCTAGCGGGCCACGAGCAGTACTTC. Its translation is CASSLGLAGHEQYF.

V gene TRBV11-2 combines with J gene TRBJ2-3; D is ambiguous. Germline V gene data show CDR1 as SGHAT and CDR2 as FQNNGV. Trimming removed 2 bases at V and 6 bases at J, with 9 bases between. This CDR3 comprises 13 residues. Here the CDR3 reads CASSLSTADTQYF. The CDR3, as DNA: TGTGCCAGCAGCTTATCAACCGCGGATACGCAGTATTTT. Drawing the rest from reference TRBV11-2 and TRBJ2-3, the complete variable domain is EAGVAQSPRYKIIEKRQSVAFWCNPISGHATLYWYQQILGQGPKLLIQFQNNGVVDDSQLPKDRFSAERLKGVDSTLKIQPAKLEDSAVYLCASSLSTADTQYFGPGTRLTVL.

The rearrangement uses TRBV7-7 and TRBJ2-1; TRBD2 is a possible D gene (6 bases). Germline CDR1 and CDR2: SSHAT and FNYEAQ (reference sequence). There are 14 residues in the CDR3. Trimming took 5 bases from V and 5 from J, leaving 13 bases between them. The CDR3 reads CASSQTRNHNEQFF. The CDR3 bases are TGTGCCAGCAGCCAGACTAGGAACCACAATGAGCAGTTCTTC. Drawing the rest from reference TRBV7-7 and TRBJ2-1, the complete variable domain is GAGVSQSPRYKVTKRGQDVTLRCDPISSHATLYWYQQALGQGPEFLTYFNYEAQPDKSGLPSDRFSAERPEGSISTLTIQRTEQRDSAMYRCASSQTRNHNEQFFGPGTRLTVL.

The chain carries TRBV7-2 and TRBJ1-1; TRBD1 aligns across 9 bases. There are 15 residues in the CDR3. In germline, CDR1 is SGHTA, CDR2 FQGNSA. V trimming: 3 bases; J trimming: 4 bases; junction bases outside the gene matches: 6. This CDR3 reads CASSFTGGEVTEAFF. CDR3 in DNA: TGTGCCAGCAGCTTCACAGGGGGCGAGGTCACTGAAGCTTTCTTT.

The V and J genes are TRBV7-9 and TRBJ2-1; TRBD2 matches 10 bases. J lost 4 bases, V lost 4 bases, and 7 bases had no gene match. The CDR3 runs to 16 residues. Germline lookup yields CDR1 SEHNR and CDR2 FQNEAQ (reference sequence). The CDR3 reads CASSSPGTSVYNEQFF. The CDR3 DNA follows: TGTGCCAGCAGCTCCCCAGGGACTAGCGTTTACAATGAGCAGTTCTTC.

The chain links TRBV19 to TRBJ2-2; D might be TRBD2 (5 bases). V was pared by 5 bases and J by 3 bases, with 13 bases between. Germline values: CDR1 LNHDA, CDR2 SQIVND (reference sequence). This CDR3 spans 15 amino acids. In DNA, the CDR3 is TGTGCCAGTAGTCCCCCTGCGGGCTACACCGGGGAGCTGTTTTTT. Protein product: CASSPPAGYTGELFF.

CDR3 region: CASSMGGDINPQHF. CDR3 in DNA: TGTGCCAGTAGTATGGGGGGGGATATCAACCCCCAGCATTTT. The chain combines TRBV19 with TRBJ1-5; D is possibly TRBD1 (5 bases). This CDR3 contains 14 residues. Trimming removed 3 bases from V and 10 bases from J, with 16 bases in between. From germline, CDR1 is LNHDA and CDR2 SQIVND (reference sequence).

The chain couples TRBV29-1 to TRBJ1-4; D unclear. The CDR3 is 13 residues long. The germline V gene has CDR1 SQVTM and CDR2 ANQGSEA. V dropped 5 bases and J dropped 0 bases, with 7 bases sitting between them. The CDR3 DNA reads TGCAGCGTTACAAGTGCAACTAATGAAAAACTGTTTTTT. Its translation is CSVTSATNEKLFF.

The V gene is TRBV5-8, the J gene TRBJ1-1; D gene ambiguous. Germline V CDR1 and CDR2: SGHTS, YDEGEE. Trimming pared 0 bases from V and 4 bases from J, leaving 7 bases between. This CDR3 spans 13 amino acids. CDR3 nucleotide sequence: TGTGCCAGCAGCTTGGATCAGGTCACTGAAGCTTTCTTT. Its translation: CASSLDQVTEAFF.

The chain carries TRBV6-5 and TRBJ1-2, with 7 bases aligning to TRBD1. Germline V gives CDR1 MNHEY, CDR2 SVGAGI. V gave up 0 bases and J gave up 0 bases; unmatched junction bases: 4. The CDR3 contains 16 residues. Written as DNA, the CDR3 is TGTGCCAGCAGTTACTCCAGGGACAGCGCTAACTATGGCTACACCTTC. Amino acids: CASSYSRDSANYGYTF.

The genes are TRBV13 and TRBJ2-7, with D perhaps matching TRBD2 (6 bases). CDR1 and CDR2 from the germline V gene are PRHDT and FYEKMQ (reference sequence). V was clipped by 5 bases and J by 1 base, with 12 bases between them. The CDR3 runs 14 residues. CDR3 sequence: CASSITGGSYEQYF. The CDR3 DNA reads TGTGCCAGCAGCATCACCGGGGGATCCTACGAGCAGTACTTC.

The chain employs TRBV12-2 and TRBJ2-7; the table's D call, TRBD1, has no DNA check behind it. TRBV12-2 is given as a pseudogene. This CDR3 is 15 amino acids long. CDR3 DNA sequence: TGTGCAAGTCGCTTAGCCTCAACAGGGGGCCACGAGCAGTACTTC. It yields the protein CASRLASTGGHEQYF.

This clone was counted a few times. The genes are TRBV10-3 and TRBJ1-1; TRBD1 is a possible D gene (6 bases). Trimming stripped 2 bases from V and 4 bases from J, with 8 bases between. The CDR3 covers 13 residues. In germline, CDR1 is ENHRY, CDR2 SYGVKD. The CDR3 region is CAISEIRGTEAFF. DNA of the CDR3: TGTGCCATCAGTGAGATCAGGGGCACTGAAGCTTTCTTT.

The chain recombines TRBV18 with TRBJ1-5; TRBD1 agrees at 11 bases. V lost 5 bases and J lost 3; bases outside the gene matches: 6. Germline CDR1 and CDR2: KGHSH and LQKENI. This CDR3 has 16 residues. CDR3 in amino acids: CASSSWDRGDNQPQHF. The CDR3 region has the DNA TGTGCCAGCTCATCCTGGGACAGGGGGGACAATCAGCCCCAGCATTTT.

The CDR3 region has the DNA TGTGCCAGCAGCTCTCCAGACAGGGGAGATAACACCGGGGAGCTGTTTTTT. Residues: CASSSPDRGDNTGELFF. The chain uses TRBV7-9 and TRBJ2-2, with TRBD1 matching over 8 bases. The CDR3 length is 17 residues. Trimming removed 4 bases from V and 2 bases from J; junction bases left unmatched: 9. Per the germline V gene, CDR1 is SEHNR and CDR2 is FQNEAQ (reference sequence).

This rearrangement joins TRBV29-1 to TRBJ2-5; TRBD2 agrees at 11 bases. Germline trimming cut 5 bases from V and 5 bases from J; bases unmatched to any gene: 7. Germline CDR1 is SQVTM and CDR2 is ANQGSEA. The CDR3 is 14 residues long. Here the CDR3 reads CSVNGLAGSETQYF. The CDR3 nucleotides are TGCAGCGTTAATGGACTAGCGGGTTCCGAGACCCAGTACTTC.

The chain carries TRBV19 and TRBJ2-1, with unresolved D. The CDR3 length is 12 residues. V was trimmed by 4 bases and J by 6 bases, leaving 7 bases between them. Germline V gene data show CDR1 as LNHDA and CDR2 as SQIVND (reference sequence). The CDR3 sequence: CASSKTLNEQFF. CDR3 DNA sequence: TGTGCCAGTAGTAAGACTCTCAATGAGCAGTTCTTC.

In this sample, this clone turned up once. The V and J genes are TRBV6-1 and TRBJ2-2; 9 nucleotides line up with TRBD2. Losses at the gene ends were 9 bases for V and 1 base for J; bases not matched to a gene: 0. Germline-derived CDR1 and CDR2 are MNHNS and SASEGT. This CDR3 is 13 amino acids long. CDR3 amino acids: CARLAGNTGELFF. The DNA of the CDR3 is TGTGCCAGACTAGCGGGGAACACCGGGGAGCTGTTTTTT.

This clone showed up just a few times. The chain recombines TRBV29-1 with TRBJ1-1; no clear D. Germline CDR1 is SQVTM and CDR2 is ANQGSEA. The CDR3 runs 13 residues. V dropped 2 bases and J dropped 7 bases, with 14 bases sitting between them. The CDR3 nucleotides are TGCAGCGTTGAATCTTCCACACGCGGTGAAGCTTTCTTT. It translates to CSVESSTRGEAFF.

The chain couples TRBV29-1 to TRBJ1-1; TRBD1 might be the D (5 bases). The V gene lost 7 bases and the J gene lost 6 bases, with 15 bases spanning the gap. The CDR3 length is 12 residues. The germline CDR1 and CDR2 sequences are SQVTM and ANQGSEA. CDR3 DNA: TGCAGCGGTACTTCGGGGGATGCTGAAGCTTTCTTT. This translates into CSGTSGDAEAFF.

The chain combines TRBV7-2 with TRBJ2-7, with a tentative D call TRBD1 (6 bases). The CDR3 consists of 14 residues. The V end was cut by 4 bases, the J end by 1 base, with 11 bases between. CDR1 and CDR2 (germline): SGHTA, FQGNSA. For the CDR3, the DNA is TGTGCCAGCAGCTCCCTTAGGGGGTCCTACGAGCAGTACTTC. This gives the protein CASSSLRGSYEQYF.

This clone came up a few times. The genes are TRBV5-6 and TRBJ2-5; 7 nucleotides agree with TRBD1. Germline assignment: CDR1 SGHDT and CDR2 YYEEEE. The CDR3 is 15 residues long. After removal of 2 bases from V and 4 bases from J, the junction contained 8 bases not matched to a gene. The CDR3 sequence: CASSFRGTGAETQYF. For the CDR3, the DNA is TGTGCCAGCAGCTTCAGGGGTACAGGGGCAGAGACCCAGTACTTC.

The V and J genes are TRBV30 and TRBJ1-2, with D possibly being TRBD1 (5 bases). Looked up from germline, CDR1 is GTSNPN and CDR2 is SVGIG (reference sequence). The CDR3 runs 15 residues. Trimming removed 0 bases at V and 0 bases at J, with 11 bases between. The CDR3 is CAWSVPAGANYGYTF. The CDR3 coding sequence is TGTGCCTGGAGTGTACCGGCGGGGGCTAACTATGGCTACACCTTC.

The CDR3 DNA reads TGTGCCAGCAGCTTAGGCGTCGGCGGGGGGGCAGAGACCCAGTACTTC. Protein: CASSLGVGGGAETQYF. The chain carries TRBV11-2 and TRBJ2-5; 9 bases line up with TRBD2. The CDR3 contains 16 residues. The germline V gene encodes CDR1 SGHAT and CDR2 FQNNGV. V was pared by 1 base and J by 4 bases, with 7 bases of the junction left unmatched.